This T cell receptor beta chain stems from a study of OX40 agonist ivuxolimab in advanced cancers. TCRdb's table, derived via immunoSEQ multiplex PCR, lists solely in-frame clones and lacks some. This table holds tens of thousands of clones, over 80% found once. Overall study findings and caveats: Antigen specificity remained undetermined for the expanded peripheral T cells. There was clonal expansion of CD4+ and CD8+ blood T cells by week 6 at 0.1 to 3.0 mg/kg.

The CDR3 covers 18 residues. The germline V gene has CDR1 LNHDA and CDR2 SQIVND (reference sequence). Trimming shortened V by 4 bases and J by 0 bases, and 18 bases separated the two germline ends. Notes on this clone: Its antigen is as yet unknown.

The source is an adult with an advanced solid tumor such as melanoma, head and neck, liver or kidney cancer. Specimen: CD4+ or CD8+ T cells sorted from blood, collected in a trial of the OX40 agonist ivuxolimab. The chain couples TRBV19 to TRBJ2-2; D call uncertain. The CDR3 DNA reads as TGTGCCAGTAGTACGGGTCGTAGCCCTTCCGCGAACACCGGGGAGCTGTTTTTT. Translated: CASSTGRSPSANTGELFF.